Shown below are 14 T cell receptor beta chains from a single sample sequenced in a study of blood T cells in healthy people across ages. Sample-barcoded 5' priming and a J-beta primer mix drove a second PCR of 7 to 11 cycles. TCRdb analysed the 5' RACE reads with MiXCR anew, one entry per CDR3 protein. Counted here are about 760,000 distinct CDR3 sequences, more than 55% occurring once; the ten biggest clones make up about 26%. The specimen was blood. Receptor source: a man aged 35-49 years in good health.

The DNA for the CDR3 is TGCAGTGCTAGAGATCCTATCAGGACAGGTCGCACAGATACGCAGTATTTT. Amino acid sequence: CSARDPIRTGRTDTQYF. This chain joins TRBV20-1 and TRBJ2-3; TRBD1 aligns across 7 bases. CDR1 and CDR2 from the germline V gene are DFQATT and SNEGSKA (reference sequence). The CDR3 has 17 amino acids. After removal of 0 bases from V and 1 base from J, the junction contained 10 bases not matched to a gene.

V usage is TRBV6-5 and J usage is TRBJ2-1, with D uncertain. CDR3 length equals 16 residues. The V and J ends lost 6 bases and 5 bases respectively, with 20 bases between them. Germline V lookup: CDR1 MNHEY, CDR2 SVGAGI. For the CDR3, the DNA is TGTGCCAGCAGCGCTACAACAATGATTTTAGACAATGAGCAGTTCTTC. This gives the protein CASSATTMILDNEQFF.

The chain joins TRBV7-9 to TRBJ2-3; 8 nucleotides align to TRBD1. The CDR3 runs 16 residues. In germline, CDR1 is SEHNR, CDR2 FQNEAQ (reference sequence). With 6 bases clipped from V and 3 bases from J, the junction kept 11 bases outside the gene matches. The CDR3 DNA sequence: TGTGCCAGCAGTTCCGGGCCAGGGGGCGTGACAGATACGCAGTATTTT. Its translation is CASSSGPGGVTDTQYF.

The CDR3 nucleotides are TGCGCCAGCAGCTTGCTTGGTAGCGGGGGATATGAATTAGATACGCAGTATTTT. Translation: CASSLLGSGGYELDTQYF. The chain recombines TRBV5-1 with TRBJ2-3; 9 nucleotides agree with TRBD2. Germline V gene data show CDR1 as SGHRS and CDR2 as YFSETQ. V lost 1 base to trimming and J lost 5 bases; unmatched junction nucleotides: 14. CDR3 size: 18 residues.

This clonotype was seen just once. This rearrangement joins TRBV7-2 to TRBJ2-2, with D tentatively TRBD2 (5 bases). Germline V gene sequence: CDR1 SGHTA, CDR2 FQGNSA. The CDR3 consists of 14 residues. V lost 5 bases, J lost 5 bases, and 12 bases lay in between. In nucleotides, the CDR3 is TGTGCCAGCAGCCTACAAAGAGGGACCGGGGAGCTGTTTTTT. This gives the protein CASSLQRGTGELFF.

This clonotype was counted only a few times. This chain uses TRBV7-2 with TRBJ2-5; TRBD1 might be the D (6 bases). The J call is in doubt because the DNA end fits TRBJ2-7 better. This CDR3 is built from 14 residues. Germline V gene data show CDR1 as SGHTA and CDR2 as FQGNSA. The CDR3 region is CASSFLQGSSEQYF. CDR3 bases: TGTGCCAGCAGCTTTCTCCAGGGGTCAAGCGAGCAGTACTTC.

In its sample, this clonotype was seen a few times. The gene calls are TRBV28 and TRBJ2-7; D may be TRBD2 (6 bases). Trimming took off 5 bases at V and 4 bases at J, with 18 bases between the two ends. Germline lookup yields CDR1 MDHEN and CDR2 SYDVKM. The CDR3 has 15 residues. The CDR3 reads CASSADGSLGYEQYF. The CDR3, as DNA: TGTGCCAGCAGTGCGGACGGGAGCCTTGGTTACGAGCAGTACTTC.

This clonotype turned up a few times. The chain couples TRBV7-3 to TRBJ2-5; D gene ambiguous. The CDR3 has 14 residues. Germline loops: CDR1 SGHTA, CDR2 FQGTGA. Trimming stripped 1 base from V and 0 bases from J, with 6 bases between. This CDR3 reads CASSLSANQETQYF. Here the CDR3 DNA reads TGTGCCAGCAGCTTAAGTGCGAACCAAGAGACCCAGTACTTC.

The chain has TRBV28 and TRBJ2-4; 8 positions agree with TRBD1. The J call may be faulty, since TRBJ2-7 better matches the DNA end. CDR1 MDHEN and CDR2 SYDVKM come from the germline V gene. This CDR3 is 14 amino acids long. The CDR3 coding sequence is TGTGCCAGCAGTTTCAGGGACAGGCAATACGAGCAGTACTTC. Protein: CASSFRDRQYEQYF.

V usage is TRBV6-6 and J usage is TRBJ2-7; TRBD2 matches at 10 bases. CDR3 length: 16 residues. Germline assignment: CDR1 MNHNY and CDR2 SVGAGI (reference sequence). With V trimmed by 5 bases and J by 0 bases, 7 bases remained unmatched. CDR3 nucleotides: TGTGCCAGCAGTCCCCTTGCTAGCGGGAGCTCCTACGAGCAGTACTTC. Amino acids: CASSPLASGSSYEQYF.

This chain links TRBV27 with TRBJ1-2, with 8 nucleotides matching TRBD1. CDR1 is MNHEY and CDR2 is SMNVEV in the germline V gene (reference sequence). After removal of 2 bases from V and 8 bases from J, the junction contained 4 bases not matched to a gene. This CDR3 region has 13 residues. The CDR3 nucleotides read TGTGCCAGCAGTTTACACAGGGGGAGAGGCTACACCTTC. It specifies CASSLHRGRGYTF.

This chain connects TRBV24-1 to TRBJ1-6; 9 nucleotides line up with TRBD1. There are 15 residues in the CDR3. Germline trimming cut 2 bases from V and 9 bases from J; bases unmatched to any gene: 4. Germline lookup yields CDR1 KGHDR and CDR2 SFDVKD. This CDR3 reads CATSDSGQGGSPLHF. The CDR3 nucleotides are TGTGCCACCAGTGATTCGGGACAGGGAGGTTCACCCCTCCACTTT.

This rearrangement joins TRBV3-1 to TRBJ2-7; D ambiguous. CDR3 length equals 15 residues. Germline CDR1 LGHDT, CDR2 YNNKEL (reference sequence). Trimming took off 4 bases at V and 2 bases at J, with 15 bases between the two ends. The CDR3 region has the DNA TGTGCCAGCAGCCGGCGCATGAGTACTACCTACGAGCAGTACTTC. It encodes CASSRRMSTTYEQYF.

The chain recombines TRBV20-1 with TRBJ2-1, with TRBD2 matching over 7 bases. Germline CDR1 is DFQATT and CDR2 is SNEGSKA (reference sequence). The CDR3 is made up of 14 amino acids. Trimming cost V 5 bases and J 6 bases; bases outside gene matches: 10. This CDR3 reads CSAPQRDSGNEQFF. CDR3 nucleotide sequence: TGCAGTGCTCCGCAGCGGGATAGTGGCAATGAGCAGTTCTTC.